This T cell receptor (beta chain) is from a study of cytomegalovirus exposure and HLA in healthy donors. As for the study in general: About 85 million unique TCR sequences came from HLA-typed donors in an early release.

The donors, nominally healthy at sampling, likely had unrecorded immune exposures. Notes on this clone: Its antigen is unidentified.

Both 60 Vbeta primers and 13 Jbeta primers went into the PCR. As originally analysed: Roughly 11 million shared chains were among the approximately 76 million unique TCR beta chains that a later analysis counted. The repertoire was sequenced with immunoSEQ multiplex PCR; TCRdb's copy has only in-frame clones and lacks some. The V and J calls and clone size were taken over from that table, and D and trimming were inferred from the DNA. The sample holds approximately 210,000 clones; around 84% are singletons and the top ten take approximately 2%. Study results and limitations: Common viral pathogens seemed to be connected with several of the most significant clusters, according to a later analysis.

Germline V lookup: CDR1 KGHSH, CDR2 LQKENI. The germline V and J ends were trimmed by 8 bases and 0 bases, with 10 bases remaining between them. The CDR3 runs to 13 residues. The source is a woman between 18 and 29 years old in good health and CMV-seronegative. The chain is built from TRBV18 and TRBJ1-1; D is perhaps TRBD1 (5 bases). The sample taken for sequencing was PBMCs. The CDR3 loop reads CASRGGMNTEAFF. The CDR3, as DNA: TGTGCCAGCCGGGGCGGGATGAACACTGAAGCTTTCTTT.